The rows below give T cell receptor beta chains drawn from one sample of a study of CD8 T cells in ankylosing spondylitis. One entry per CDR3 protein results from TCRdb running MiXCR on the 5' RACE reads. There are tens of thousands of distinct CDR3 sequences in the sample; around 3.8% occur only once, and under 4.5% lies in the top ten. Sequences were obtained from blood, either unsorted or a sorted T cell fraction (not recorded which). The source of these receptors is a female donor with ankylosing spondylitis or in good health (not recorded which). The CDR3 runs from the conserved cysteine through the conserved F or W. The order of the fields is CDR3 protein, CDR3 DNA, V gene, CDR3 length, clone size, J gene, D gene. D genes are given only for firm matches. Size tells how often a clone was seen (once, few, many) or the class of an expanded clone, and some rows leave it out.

CASSYGHSGANVLTF TGTGCCAGCAGCTATGGACACTCTGGGGCCAACGTCCTGACTTTC TRBV9 15 many TRBJ2-6 NA
CASSGQETQYF TGTGCCAGCAGCGGACAAGAAACGCAGTATTTT TRBV9 11 many TRBJ2-3 NA
CASSAHTGLLGYTF TGTGCCAGCAGCGCCCACACAGGGCTGTTGGGCTACACCTTC TRBV9 14 many TRBJ1-2 NA
CASSPLATPYEQYF TGTGCCAGCAGCCCACTAGCGACTCCCTACGAGCAGTACTTC TRBV9 14 many TRBJ2-7 TRBD2
CASSVGETGGQSDTQYF TGTGCCAGCAGCGTAGGCGAGACGGGGGGGCAGTCAGATACGCAGTATTTT TRBV9 17 many TRBJ2-3 TRBD2
CASSVVASGQETQYF TGTGCCAGCAGCGTAGTAGCGAGTGGGCAAGAGACCCAGTACTTC TRBV9 15 many TRBJ2-5 NA
CASSVDRTSGNTQYF TGTGCCAGCAGCGTAGATAGGACTAGCGGAAATACGCAGTATTTT TRBV9 15 many TRBJ2-3 TRBD2
CASSVQLGGGTGELFF TGTGCCAGCAGCGTCCAGTTAGGGGGAGGCACCGGGGAGCTGTTTTTT TRBV9 16 NA TRBJ2-2 NA
CASSKARGNPYNEQFF TGTGCCAGCAGCAAAGCGAGGGGGAACCCTTACAATGAGCAGTTCTTC TRBV21-1 16 many TRBJ2-1 NA
CASSSHRQGNPGYTF TGTGCCAGCAGCTCACACCGACAGGGCAACCCGGGCTACACCTTC TRBV9 15 many TRBJ1-2 TRBD1
CASSVTPSTSGFSYEQYF TGTGCCAGCAGCGTAACCCCCTCGACTAGCGGATTCTCCTACGAGCAGTACTTC TRBV9 18 many TRBJ2-7 TRBD2
CASSVALGDTEAFF TGTGCCAGCAGCGTAGCTTTAGGCGACACTGAAGCTTTCTTT TRBV9 14 medium-sized TRBJ1-1 NA
CASSVGITGLVTEAFF TGTGCCAGCAGCGTAGGGATTACAGGTTTGGTGACTGAAGCTTTCTTT TRBV9 16 NA TRBJ1-1 NA
CASSDDPIYEKLFF TGTGCCAGCAGCGACGACCCAATTTATGAAAAACTGTTTTTT TRBV9 14 many TRBJ1-4 NA
CASSVAPEDGGYTF TGTGCCAGCAGCGTAGCCCCTGAAGACGGGGGCTACACCTTC TRBV9 14 many TRBJ1-2 NA
CASSVEEGRPSNYGYTF TGTGCCAGCAGCGTAGAGGAGGGGCGACCTTCGAACTATGGCTACACCTTC TRBV9 17 many TRBJ1-2 NA
CASSVASGEGEQYF TGTGCCAGCAGCGTTGCCTCAGGAGAGGGCGAGCAGTACTTC TRBV9 14 NA TRBJ2-7 NA
CASSVSTQANTGELFF TGTGCCAGCAGCGTCTCCACCCAGGCTAACACCGGGGAGCTGTTTTTT TRBV9 16 many TRBJ2-2 NA
CASSQIGAASQPQHF TGCGCCAGCAGCCAGATCGGAGCCGCATCTCAGCCCCAGCATTTT TRBV23-1 15 many TRBJ1-5 NA
CASSLSGQGLTGELFF TGTGCCAGCAGCCTGTCGGGACAGGGGTTGACCGGGGAGCTGTTTTTT TRBV9 16 many TRBJ2-2 TRBD1
CASSPTGGTHTGELFF TGTGCCAGCAGCCCAACTGGGGGGACTCACACCGGGGAGCTGTTTTTT TRBV9 16 many TRBJ2-2 NA
CASSYQQDRGAHGYTF TGTGCCAGCAGTTACCAGCAAGACCGGGGGGCTCATGGCTACACCTTC TRBV9 16 many TRBJ1-2 NA
CASSEGTSGRSDTQYF TGTGCCAGCAGCGAAGGGACTAGCGGGAGATCAGATACGCAGTATTTT TRBV9 16 NA TRBJ2-3 TRBD2
CASSVGIEVGETQYF TGTGCCAGCAGCGTAGGAATAGAGGTTGGGGAGACCCAGTACTTC TRBV9 15 many TRBJ2-5 NA
CAIPLIGRTYGYTF TGTGCCATTCCTCTAATTGGACGAACGTATGGCTACACCTTC TRBV3-1 14 medium-sized TRBJ1-2 NA
CASSATGWADTQYF TGTGCCAGCAGCGCGACAGGGTGGGCAGATACGCAGTATTTT TRBV9 14 few TRBJ2-3 TRBD1
CASSVRSDRETQYF TGTGCCAGCAGCGTTCGGTCGGACCGGGAGACCCAGTACTTC TRBV9 14 few TRBJ2-5 NA
CASSSSAQETQYF TGTGCCAGCAGCTCTAGCGCTCAAGAGACCCAGTACTTC TRBV9 13 many TRBJ2-5 NA
CASSVEVDGFMNTEAFF TGTGCCAGCAGCGTAGAGGTTGACGGATTCATGAACACTGAAGCTTTCTTT TRBV9 17 many TRBJ1-1 NA
CASSVGGTSGGNQETQYF TGTGCCAGCAGCGTAGGAGGGACTAGCGGGGGCAACCAAGAGACCCAGTACTTC TRBV9 18 many TRBJ2-5 TRBD2
CASSVDPAGGPTDTQYF TGTGCCAGCAGCGTAGATCCGGCGGGGGGTCCCACAGATACGCAGTATTTT TRBV9 17 many TRBJ2-3 TRBD2
CASSVAGYKNTQYF TGTGCCAGCAGCGTAGCGGGCTACAAAAATACGCAGTATTTT TRBV9 14 many TRBJ2-3 NA
CASSPRMGRNEQYF TGTGCCAGCAGCCCACGGATGGGTAGGAACGAGCAGTACTTC TRBV9 14 many TRBJ2-7 NA
CASSVGPQGSVTHPFF TGTGCCAGCAGCGTAGGGCCCCAGGGGTCCGTCACCCACCCTTTCTTT TRBV9 16 few TRBJ1-1 NA
CASSKAYRGKMNTEAFF TGTGCCAGCAGCAAAGCGTACAGGGGTAAGATGAACACTGAAGCTTTCTTT TRBV21-1 17 many TRBJ1-1 NA
CASSDYLTTDTQYF TGTGCCAGCAGTGATTACCTTACCACAGATACGCAGTATTTT TRBV6-4 14 many TRBJ2-3 NA
CASSAGWENYGYTF TGTGCCAGCAGCGCAGGTTGGGAGAACTATGGCTATACCTTC TRBV9 14 many TRBJ1-2 NA
CASSVLVTSGYNEQFF TGTGCCAGCAGCGTATTGGTGACTAGCGGTTACAATGAGCAGTTCTTC TRBV9 16 many TRBJ2-1 TRBD2
CASSVAGDGSGDTQYF TGTGCCAGCAGCGTAGCGGGGGACGGGTCAGGAGATACGCAGTATTTT TRBV9 16 medium-sized TRBJ2-3 NA
CASSRLDTYEQYF TGTGCCAGCAGCCGACTAGATACTTACGAGCAGTACTTC TRBV9 13 many TRBJ2-7 NA
CASSVAVDGGTGELFF TGTGCCAGCAGCGTAGCGGTGGATGGAGGCACCGGGGAGCTGTTTTTT TRBV9 16 NA TRBJ2-2 NA
CASSPPGHGEQYF TGTGCCAGCAGCCCGCCGGGGCATGGCGAGCAGTACTTC TRBV9 13 many TRBJ2-7 NA
CASSVSGQLGEQYF TGTGCCAGCAGCGTATCGGGACAGCTCGGCGAGCAGTACTTC TRBV9 14 many TRBJ2-7 TRBD1
CASSEGMSSYNEQFF TGTGCCAGCAGCGAGGGGATGAGCTCCTACAATGAGCAGTTCTTC TRBV9 15 many TRBJ2-1 NA
CASSPGEGEPQHF TGTGCCAGCAGCCCAGGAGAGGGGGAGCCCCAGCATTTT TRBV9 13 medium-sized TRBJ1-5 NA
CASSFSGISRQDTQYF TGTGCCAGCAGCTTCTCCGGGATCTCCAGACAAGATACGCAGTATTTT TRBV9 16 many TRBJ2-3 NA
CASSVGGWGRSPLHF TGTGCCAGCAGCGTAGGCGGTTGGGGACGTTCACCCCTCCACTTT TRBV9 15 many TRBJ1-6 NA
CASTQDGGGTGELFF TGTGCCAGCACCCAAGATGGGGGGGGCACCGGGGAGCTGTTTTTT TRBV9 15 NA TRBJ2-2 TRBD2
CASSVGSENTQYF TGTGCCAGCAGCGTAGGATCAGAGAATACGCAGTATTTT TRBV9 13 many TRBJ2-3 NA
CASSPHAAGVSEQFF TGTGCCAGCAGCCCCCACGCAGCGGGGGTCAGTGAGCAGTTCTTC TRBV9 15 NA TRBJ2-1 TRBD2